This T cell receptor (beta chain) originates from a study of type 1 regulatory T cells. Study-level background: This in vitro CD4 product, T-allo10, is enriched for Tr1 cells and alloantigen-specific.

In its sample, this clonotype was seen a few times. Its antigen is unknown. CDR3 size: 15 residues. V lost 3 bases to trimming and J lost 1 base; unmatched junction nucleotides: 2. TCRdb reprocessed the reads via MiXCR and lists one record per CDR3 protein. The sample includes more than 50,000 distinct CDR3 sequences, approximately 60% of them seen just once. V gene TRBV12-3 or TRBV12-4 combines with J gene TRBJ2-5, with 10 bases that match TRBD2. Sequencing was performed on cultured non-Tr1 T cells, either the whole culture or a sorted T cell fraction (not recorded which). This TCR was sampled from a human donor in good health. DNA of the CDR3: TGTGCCAGCAGTTTCTGGACTAGCGGCCAAGAGACCCAGTACTTC. It encodes CASSFWTSGQETQYF.